One and the same sample provided the 30 T cell receptor beta chains below, sequenced in a study of T cells in Graves' hyperthyroidism and ophthalmopathy. Amplified TCR beta CDR3 regions came from RNA transcripts. A set of HTBI primers served as the primers for a first-round RT-PCR of the TCR CDR3. MiXCR, applied by TCRdb to the multiplex PCR reads, yields one record per CDR3 protein. The sample holds roughly 720,000 distinct CDR3 sequences, about 18% seen once. The sequenced sample was blood. The receptors shown here come from a man aged 50-60 years with Graves' hyperthyroidism.

This clonotype was seen repeatedly, ten times or more. This chain links TRBV10-3 with TRBJ2-7, with 9 positions matching TRBD2. In germline, CDR1 is ENHRY, CDR2 SYGVKD. V lost 6 bases to trimming and J lost 5 bases; unmatched junction nucleotides: 8. The CDR3 extends over 14 amino acids. CDR3 region: CAIRLSGSIDEQYF. In DNA form, the CDR3 reads TGTGCCATCAGACTTAGCGGGAGTATCGACGAGCAGTACTTC.

This clonotype was observed at least ten times. The rearrangement links TRBV28 to TRBJ2-1, with D perhaps matching TRBD2 (6 bases). Deletions cut 10 bases from V and 7 bases from J, with 17 bases between. Per the germline V gene, CDR1 is MDHEN and CDR2 is SYDVKM. This CDR3 comprises 13 residues. CDR3 in DNA: TGTGCCACCACCGGTGGAGGGAGAAATGAGCAGTTCTTC. It is translated as CATTGGGRNEQFF.

This clonotype was seen at least ten times. The chain joins TRBV7-9 to TRBJ1-4, with D perhaps TRBD1 (5 bases). The CDR3 loop spans 14 amino acids. V was clipped by 6 bases and J by 4 bases, with 12 bases between them. Looked up from germline, CDR1 is SEHNR and CDR2 is FQNEAQ (reference sequence). Here the CDR3 reads CASSPRDGNEKLFF. CDR3 in DNA: TGTGCCAGCAGTCCCCGGGACGGTAATGAAAAACTGTTTTTT.

The chain uses TRBV9 and TRBJ2-7; 7 positions match TRBD1. The germline gives CDR1 SGDLS, CDR2 YYNGEE. Germline trimming cut 4 bases from V and 5 bases from J; bases unmatched to any gene: 6. This CDR3 is built from 13 residues. CDR3 amino acids: CASSIGQEDEQYF. CDR3 nucleotides: TGTGCCAGCAGCATAGGACAGGAGGACGAGCAGTACTTC.

This clonotype was observed a few times. The chain links TRBV4-1 to TRBJ2-4, with a weak D call TRBD2 (5 bases). This CDR3 region has 13 residues. Trimming took off 4 bases at V and 10 bases at J, with 14 bases between the two ends. In germline, CDR1 is MGHRA, CDR2 YSYEKL. CDR3 DNA: TGCGCCAGCAGCCTCGCCGGACTGGAAATTCAGTACTTC. Encoded protein: CASSLAGLEIQYF.

This chain connects TRBV15 to TRBJ2-5, with 8 positions matching TRBD1. J lost 4 bases, V lost 8 bases, and 6 bases had no gene match. The CDR3 length is 13 residues. CDR1 is LNHNV, CDR2 YYDKDF, per germline (reference sequence). CDR3 bases: TGTGCCACCCGACAGGGGAGTCGAGAGACCCAGTACTTC. Protein product: CATRQGSRETQYF.

This clonotype has just a few counts. The gene calls are TRBV30 and TRBJ2-1, with D maybe TRBD2 (7 bases). The CDR3 length is 13 residues. V lost 1 base and J 7 bases, leaving 11 bases between the germline ends. Looked up from germline, CDR1 is GTSNPN and CDR2 is SVGIG (reference sequence). CDR3 region: CAWSEGGPNEQFF. The CDR3 DNA reads TGTGCCTGGAGTGAGGGGGGGCCAAATGAGCAGTTCTTC.

This clonotype was counted between two and nine times. The genes are TRBV20-1 and TRBJ1-2, with no clear D. CDR1 is DFQATT and CDR2 is SNEGSKA in the germline V gene (reference sequence). V shed 5 bases and J shed 2 bases, with 21 bases lying between them. This CDR3 region has 16 residues. The CDR3 DNA sequence: TGCAGTGCTCCGATTGGGGAATGGTACGAAAACTATGGCTACACCTTC. Its translation: CSAPIGEWYENYGYTF.

This clonotype was detected many times. The V gene is TRBV10-3, the J gene TRBJ1-5; maybe TRBD1 (5 bases). The V end was cut by 0 bases, the J end by 3 bases, with 9 bases between. Germline assignment: CDR1 ENHRY and CDR2 SYGVKD. The CDR3 runs to 15 residues. CDR3 amino acids: CAISESGASNQPQHF. The CDR3 nucleotides are TGTGCCATCAGTGAGTCAGGGGCCTCCAATCAGCCCCAGCATTTT.

This clonotype was recorded many times. The chain is built from TRBV2 and TRBJ1-4; 9 nucleotides match TRBD1. This CDR3 comprises 14 residues. Germline CDR1 and CDR2: SNHLY and FYNNEI. J was trimmed by 0 bases and V by 9 bases; bases with no gene match: 2. The CDR3: CASRQGATNEKLFF. The CDR3 bases are TGTGCCAGTCGACAGGGGGCAACTAATGAAAAACTGTTTTTT. Full variable domain (missing parts from reference TRBV2 and TRBJ1-4): EPEVTQTPSHQVTQMGQEVILRCVPISNHLYFYWYRQILGQKVEFLVSFYNNEISEKSEIFDDQFSVERPDGSNFTLKIRSTKLEDSAMYFCASRQGATNEKLFFGSGTQLSVL.

This clonotype was recorded many times. The chain combines TRBV5-1 with TRBJ2-1; 8 bases are a match to TRBD1. CDR1 and CDR2 from the germline V gene are SGHRS and YFSETQ. The junction had 3 bases not matched to a gene; V was cut back by 4 bases and J by 9 bases. The CDR3 consists of 12 residues. The CDR3 loop reads CASSGDRGEQFF. CDR3 coding DNA: TGCGCCAGCAGCGGAGACAGGGGTGAGCAGTTCTTC.

This clonotype appeared a few times. The gene calls are TRBV28 and TRBJ2-7, with a possible D match to TRBD2 (6 bases). Looked up from germline, CDR1 is MDHEN and CDR2 is SYDVKM. The CDR3 contains 15 residues. Trimming shortened V by 3 bases and J by 0 bases, and 12 bases separated the two germline ends. The chain's CDR3 is CASSLIRETSYEQYF. The CDR3 DNA sequence: TGTGCCAGCAGTTTGATCCGGGAGACCTCCTACGAGCAGTACTTC. The complete variable domain, with remaining parts taken from reference TRBV28 and TRBJ2-7, reads DVKVTQSSRYLVKRTGEKVFLECVQDMDHENMFWYRQDPGLGLRLIYFSYDVKMKEKGDIPEGYSVSREKKERFSLILESASTNQTSMYLCASSLIRETSYEQYFGPGTRLTVT.

This chain connects TRBV20-1 to TRBJ1-4; no reliable D call. V was pared by 2 bases and J by 1 base, with 11 bases between. The CDR3 totals 15 residues. Germline V gene data show CDR1 as DFQATT and CDR2 as SNEGSKA (reference sequence). The CDR3 loop reads CSARPREQTNEKLFF. CDR3 sequence (DNA): TGCAGTGCTAGACCCCGGGAGCAAACTAATGAAAAACTGTTTTTT.

The CDR3 reads CSASRGQRGGYEQFF. CDR3 in DNA: TGCAGTGCTAGCCGGGGCCAACGGGGGGGGTATGAGCAGTTCTTC. The chain employs TRBV20-1 and TRBJ2-1, with 8 bases matching TRBD2. CDR3 length equals 15 residues. Germline V lookup: CDR1 DFQATT, CDR2 SNEGSKA (reference sequence). The ends lost 3 bases at V and 8 bases at J; junction bases unmatched: 12.

In its sample, this clonotype was seen a few times. The CDR3 here is CASSPGSAGHRHEQFF. Written as DNA, the CDR3 is TGTGCCAGCAGTCCAGGGTCGGCAGGGCATAGGCATGAGCAGTTCTTC. The chain couples TRBV7-8 to TRBJ2-1, with D perhaps TRBD1 (5 bases). Germline V lookup: CDR1 SGHVS, CDR2 FQNEAQ. The CDR3 extends over 16 amino acids. Deletions cut 6 bases from V and 8 bases from J, with 23 bases between. The entire variable domain, with the rest obtained from reference TRBV7-8 and TRBJ2-1, is as follows: GAGVSQSPRYKVAKRGQDVALRCDPISGHVSLFWYQQALGQGPEFLTYFQNEAQLDKSGLPSDRFFAERPEGSVSTLKIQRTQQEDSAVYLCASSPGSAGHRHEQFFGPGTRLTVL.

This clonotype was counted between two and nine times. The genes are TRBV10-3 and TRBJ2-1; 11 nucleotides agree with TRBD2. Trimming cost V 8 bases and J 2 bases; bases outside gene matches: 2. CDR3 length: 14 residues. CDR1 is ENHRY, CDR2 SYGVKD, per germline. CDR3 bases: TGTGCCATCGGGACTAGCGGTCCCTACAATGAGCAGTTCTTC. Translation gives CAIGTSGPYNEQFF.

This clonotype was seen more than once but under ten times. The CDR3 sequence: CASRRTGGNLIQETQYF. The CDR3 DNA reads as TGCGCCAGCAGAAGGACAGGGGGGAACTTGATCCAAGAGACCCAGTACTTC. J is TRBJ2-5 and V is TRBV5-1; 10 bases agree with TRBD1. Germline V gene sequence: CDR1 SGHRS, CDR2 YFSETQ. The CDR3 is made up of 17 amino acids. The J segment lost 1 base and the V segment lost 5 bases, leaving 11 bases of the junction unmatched.

In the case of this clonotype: A much larger clone differs by one base, so this may be a read error. This chain connects TRBV20-1 to TRBJ2-1; possibly TRBD1 or TRBD2 for D (5 bases each). The germline CDR1 and CDR2 sequences are DFQATT and SNEGSKA (reference sequence). This CDR3 is built from 13 residues. The CDR3 reads CSVGGSTYNEQLF. The DNA for the CDR3 is TGCAGTGTTGGGGGATCTACCTACAATGAGCAGCTCTTC.

This clonotype came up many times. The chain combines TRBV10-2 with TRBJ2-4; D remains unclear. The length of the CDR3 is 15 residues. Trimming removed 4 bases from V and 0 bases from J, with 10 bases in between. Germline CDR1 is WSHSY and CDR2 is SAAADI. CDR3 DNA sequence: TGCGCCAGCAGTGCGACATATCTAGCCAAAAACATTCAGTACTTC. It yields the protein CASSATYLAKNIQYF.

CDR3 DNA sequence: TGCATGGCCCCTCATACGGGGCGACGCGGGGAGCTGTTTTTT. Translation gives CMAPHTGRRGELFF. The chain has TRBV20-1 and TRBJ2-2; D possibly uses TRBD1 or TRBD2 (5 bases each). Germline V gives CDR1 DFQATT, CDR2 SNEGSKA (reference sequence). This CDR3 is 14 amino acids long.

The V gene is TRBV27, the J gene TRBJ2-7; 10 nucleotides align to TRBD2. With V trimmed by 5 bases and J by 3 bases, 7 bases remained unmatched. From germline, CDR1 is MNHEY and CDR2 SMNVEV (reference sequence). This CDR3 has 15 residues. CDR3 nucleotides: TGTGCCAGCAGTACCGACCCTAGCGGGAGCTACGAGCAGTACTTC. Protein: CASSTDPSGSYEQYF.

This clonotype was seen at least ten times. This chain connects TRBV28 to TRBJ2-5; D perhaps matches TRBD2 (5 bases). This CDR3 contains 16 residues. V lost 6 bases, J lost 5 bases, and 22 bases lay in between. The germline gives CDR1 MDHEN, CDR2 SYDVKM. The CDR3 sequence is CASSRTGDADRETQYF. Written as DNA, the CDR3 is TGTGCCAGCAGCCGGACCGGGGATGCCGATAGGGAGACCCAGTACTTC.

Only a few counts were recorded for this clonotype. The chain links TRBV4-1 to TRBJ2-7; TRBD2 agrees at 8 bases. The J segment lost 0 bases and the V segment lost 3 bases, leaving 10 bases of the junction unmatched. Germline CDR1 MGHRA, CDR2 YSYEKL. CDR3 length: 17 residues. The CDR3 region has the DNA TGCGCCAGCAGCCACGCCTCGGGGGGGGCGAGCTCCTACGAGCAGTACTTC. Its translation is CASSHASGGASSYEQYF.

On this clonotype: The junction shows a germline mismatch at one end, possibly a read error. The chain joins TRBV5-1 to TRBJ1-1; D perhaps matches TRBD1 (6 bases). This CDR3 region has 16 residues. Per the germline V gene, CDR1 is SGHRS and CDR2 is YFSETQ. The CDR3 region is CASSPGARGGDTEASF. Here the CDR3 DNA reads TGCGCCAGCAGTCCGGGGGCGCGAGGAGGTGACACTGAAGCTTCCTTT.

The chain couples TRBV12-3 or TRBV12-4 to TRBJ1-2; D may be TRBD1 (5 bases). The CDR3 is 12 amino acids. V lost 7 bases, J lost 8 bases, and 14 bases lay in between. The CDR3 sequence: CASTSDRGGYTF. The CDR3 DNA follows: TGTGCCAGCACCTCAGACAGAGGAGGCTACACCTTC.

This clonotype appeared a few times. J is TRBJ2-1 and V is TRBV20-1; 7 bases map to TRBD2. The CDR3 spans 16 residues. The V gene's germline CDR1 is DFQATT and CDR2 SNEGSKA (reference sequence). With 0 bases clipped from V and 4 bases from J, the junction kept 9 bases outside the gene matches. CDR3 DNA: TGCAGTGCTAGAGATCGCGGTAGCGGGTCTTACAATGAGCAGTTCTTC. It translates to CSARDRGSGSYNEQFF.

The sample holds many counts of this clonotype. The genes are TRBV28 and TRBJ1-5; the D gene is possibly TRBD1 (6 bases). The length of the CDR3 is 15 residues. Germline values: CDR1 MDHEN, CDR2 SYDVKM. Trimming removed 2 bases from V and 0 bases from J, with 8 bases in between. In nucleotides, the CDR3 is TGTGCCAGCAGTTTAACAGGGCATAGCAATCAGCCCCAGCATTTT. Protein product: CASSLTGHSNQPQHF.

The rearrangement joins TRBV19 to TRBJ2-4; D possibly uses TRBD1 or TRBD2 (5 bases each). Trimming took off 3 bases at V and 8 bases at J, with 23 bases between the two ends. Germline V gives CDR1 LNHDA, CDR2 SQIVND (reference sequence). The CDR3 contains 17 residues. The CDR3 sequence: CASSMGPGGLAPDIQYF. Written as DNA, the CDR3 is TGTGCCAGTAGTATGGGGCCAGGTGGGCTAGCTCCAGACATTCAGTACTTC. Together with reference TRBV19 and TRBJ2-4, the CDR3 gives the full variable domain: DGGITQSPKYLFRKEGQNVTLSCEQNLNHDAMYWYRQDPGQGLRLIYYSQIVNDFQKGDIAEGYSVSREKKESFPLTVTSAQKNPTAFYLCASSMGPGGLAPDIQYFGAGTRLSVL.

This clonotype was seen repeatedly, ten times or more. The chain employs TRBV6-2 or TRBV6-3 and TRBJ2-3; D is undetermined. Germline-derived CDR1 and CDR2 are MNHEY and SVGEGT. The CDR3 is 15 residues long. With 2 bases removed from V and 1 base from J, the gap between germline ends came to 10 bases. The CDR3 region has the DNA TGTGCCAGCAGTTACCCCTGGAGTGGCACAGATACGCAGTATTTT. This encodes CASSYPWSGTDTQYF.

In this sample, this clonotype turned up many times. The V call is TRBV12-3 or TRBV12-4, the J call TRBJ1-5, with D unclear. The CDR3 contains 16 residues. V was shortened by 3 bases and J by 3 bases, with 15 bases between the two germline ends. The CDR3 spells CASSFSLSTFNQPQHF. CDR3 coding DNA: TGTGCCAGCAGTTTTTCCTTGAGCACCTTCAATCAGCCCCAGCATTTT.